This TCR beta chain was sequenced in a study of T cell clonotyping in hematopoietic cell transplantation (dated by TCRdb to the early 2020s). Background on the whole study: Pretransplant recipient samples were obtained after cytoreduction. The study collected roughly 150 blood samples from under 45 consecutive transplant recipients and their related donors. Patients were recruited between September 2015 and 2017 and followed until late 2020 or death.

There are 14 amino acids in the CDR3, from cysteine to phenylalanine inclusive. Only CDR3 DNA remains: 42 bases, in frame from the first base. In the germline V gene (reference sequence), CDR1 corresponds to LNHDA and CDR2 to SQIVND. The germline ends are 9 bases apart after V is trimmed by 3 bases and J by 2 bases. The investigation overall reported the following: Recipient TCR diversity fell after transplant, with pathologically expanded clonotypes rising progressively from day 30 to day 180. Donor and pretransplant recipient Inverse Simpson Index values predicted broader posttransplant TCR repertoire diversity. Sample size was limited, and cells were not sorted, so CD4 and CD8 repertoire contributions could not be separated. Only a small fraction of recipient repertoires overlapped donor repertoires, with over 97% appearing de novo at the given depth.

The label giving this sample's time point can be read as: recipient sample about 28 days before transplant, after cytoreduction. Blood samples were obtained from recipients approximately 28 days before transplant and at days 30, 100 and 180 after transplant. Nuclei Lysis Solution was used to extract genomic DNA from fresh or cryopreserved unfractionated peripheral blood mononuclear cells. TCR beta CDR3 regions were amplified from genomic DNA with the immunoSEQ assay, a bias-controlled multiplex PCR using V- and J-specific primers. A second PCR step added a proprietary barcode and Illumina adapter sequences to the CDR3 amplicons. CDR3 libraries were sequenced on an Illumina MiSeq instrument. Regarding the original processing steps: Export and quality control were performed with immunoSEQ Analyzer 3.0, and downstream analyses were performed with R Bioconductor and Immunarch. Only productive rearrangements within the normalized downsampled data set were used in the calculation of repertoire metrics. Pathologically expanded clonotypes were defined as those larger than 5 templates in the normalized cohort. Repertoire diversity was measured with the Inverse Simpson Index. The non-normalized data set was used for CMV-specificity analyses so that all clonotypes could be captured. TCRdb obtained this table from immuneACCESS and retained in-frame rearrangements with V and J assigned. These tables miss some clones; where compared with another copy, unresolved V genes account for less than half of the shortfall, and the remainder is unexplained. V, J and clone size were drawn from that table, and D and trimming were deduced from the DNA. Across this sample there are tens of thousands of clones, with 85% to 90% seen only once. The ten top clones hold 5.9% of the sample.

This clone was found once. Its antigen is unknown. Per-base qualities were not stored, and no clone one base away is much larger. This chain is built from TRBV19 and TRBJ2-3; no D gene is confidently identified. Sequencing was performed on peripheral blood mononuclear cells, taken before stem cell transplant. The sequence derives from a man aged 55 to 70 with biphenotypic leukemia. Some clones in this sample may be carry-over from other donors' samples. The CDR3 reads CASSIAAATDTQYF. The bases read TGTGCCAGTAGTATCGCTGCCGCCACAGATACGCAGTATTTT.